Given below is one T cell receptor (beta chain) in context. This entry comes from a study of blood T cells in healthy people across ages. This CDR3 comprises 16 residues. V was pared by 4 bases and J by 1 base, with 9 bases of the junction left unmatched. Per germline, CDR1 SEHNR and CDR2 FQNEAQ (reference sequence). With a J-beta primer mix and a sample-barcoded 5' primer, a second PCR ran 7 to 11 cycles. MiXCR was run by TCRdb on the 5' RACE reads, yielding one entry per CDR3 protein. The sample includes about 1.4 million distinct CDR3 sequences, 59% of them seen just once. The source is a young man in good health. Sequencing input: blood. V and J are TRBV7-9 and TRBJ2-5, with 7 bases that match TRBD1. The CDR3 region is CASSSTGSEPQETQYF. The CDR3 bases are TGTGCCAGCAGCTCGACAGGGTCGGAGCCCCAAGAGACCCAGTACTTC.